What follows are 15 T cell receptor beta chains derived from one specimen sequenced in a study of blood T cells in healthy people across ages. A sample-barcoded 5' primer and a J-beta primer mix were used in a second PCR of about 7 to 12 cycles. Via MiXCR, TCRdb re-called the 5' RACE reads, giving one row per CDR3 protein. This table holds under 700,000 distinct CDR3 sequences, around 24% found once. The sample was also linked to a second study, of T cells of mothers and their children.

Sequenced material: blood. These receptors were obtained from a boy younger than 18 in good health.

This clonotype was observed a few times. The rearrangement uses TRBV14 and TRBJ2-7, with 7 nucleotides matching TRBD1. Germline-derived CDR1 and CDR2 are SGHDN and FVKESK. The CDR3 spans 13 residues. V shed 4 bases, J shed 3 bases, and the junction held 3 bases outside the gene matches. The DNA for the CDR3 is TGTGCCAGCAGCCGACGGACAGGCTACGAGCAGTACTTC. It is translated as CASSRRTGYEQYF.

This chain links TRBV15 with TRBJ1-3; D gene uncertain. Trimming took 1 base from V and 0 from J, leaving 16 bases between them. The germline V gene has CDR1 LNHNV and CDR2 YYDKDF (reference sequence). The CDR3 loop spans 18 amino acids. CDR3 sequence (DNA): TGTGCCACCAGCAGAGGTACGGGCGCCCAGAGCTCTGGAAACACCATATATTTT. Its protein is CATSRGTGAQSSGNTIYF.

The rearrangement links TRBV5-1 to TRBJ2-5; D perhaps matches TRBD2 (5 bases). This CDR3 is built from 16 residues. Germline loops: CDR1 SGHRS, CDR2 YFSETQ. V lost 0 bases, J lost 0 bases, and 12 bases lay in between. This chain's CDR3 is CASSLVQDWYQETQYF. CDR3 bases: TGCGCCAGCAGCTTGGTGCAGGACTGGTACCAAGAGACCCAGTACTTC. The full variable domain, rest sourced from reference TRBV5-1 and TRBJ2-5, is KAGVTQTPRYLIKTRGQQVTLSCSPISGHRSVSWYQQTPGQGLQFLFEYFSETQRNKGNFPGRFSGRQFSNSRSEMNVSTLELGDSALYLCASSLVQDWYQETQYFGPGTRLLVL.

In its sample, this clonotype was seen a few times. The genes are TRBV7-6 and TRBJ2-5, with D maybe TRBD2 (5 bases). The germline V gene encodes CDR1 SGHVS and CDR2 FNYEAQ. V lost 1 base to trimming and J lost 4 bases, with 16 bases between them. The CDR3 is 16 amino acids. The CDR3 loop reads CASSLVSSSSLETQYF. In DNA, the CDR3 is TGTGCCAGCAGCTTAGTGTCTAGCTCTAGCTTAGAGACCCAGTACTTC.

The chain employs TRBV20-1 and TRBJ2-1, with 8 bases aligning to TRBD2. The germline gives CDR1 DFQATT, CDR2 SNEGSKA (reference sequence). This CDR3 is built from 13 residues. V gave up 6 bases and J gave up 7 bases; unmatched junction bases: 8. CDR3 in DNA: TGCAGTGCCCGAGAGGGACTAGTAAATGAGCAGTTCTTC. This translates into CSAREGLVNEQFF.

This clonotype was detected once. Sequence at one end of the junction differs from germline and may be a read error. This chain uses TRBV7-8 with TRBJ2-5; no firm D call. Germline CDR1 is SGHVS and CDR2 is FQNEAQ. This CDR3 spans 14 amino acids. The CDR3 sequence is CGSSPVARKETQYF. CDR3 bases: TGTGGCAGCAGCCCCGTGGCCCGGAAGGAGACCCAGTACTTC.

This clonotype was detected ten times or more. The rearrangement joins TRBV20-1 to TRBJ2-7; D is undetermined. The CDR3 is 12 amino acids. Germline V gene sequence: CDR1 DFQATT, CDR2 SNEGSKA (reference sequence). Trimming removed 6 bases from V and 2 bases from J, with 11 bases in between. In nucleotides, the CDR3 is TGCAGTGCCATGACTGACACCTACGAGCAGTACTTC. This codes for CSAMTDTYEQYF.

The rearrangement joins TRBV27 to TRBJ2-5, with D perhaps TRBD1 or TRBD2 (5 bases each). The assigned J gene may be wrong: the sequence end matches TRBJ2-7 better. CDR3 length equals 14 residues. Germline V gene data show CDR1 as MNHEY and CDR2 as SMNVEV (reference sequence). The CDR3 loop reads CATGRTWGPYEQYF. The CDR3 bases are TGTGCCACCGGTCGAACCTGGGGACCCTACGAGCAGTACTTC.

The rearrangement joins TRBV4-1 to TRBJ2-4, with unresolved D. The CDR3 covers 16 residues. CDR1 and CDR2 (germline): MGHRA, YSYEKL. Trimming cost V 0 bases and J 0 bases, with 9 bases left between them. The CDR3 reads CASSQDLTLAKNIQYF. In DNA, the CDR3 is TGCGCCAGCAGCCAAGATTTAACCCTAGCCAAAAACATTCAGTACTTC.

The chain carries TRBV19 and TRBJ2-6, with TRBD1 matching over 9 bases. The CDR3 spans 14 residues. The germline V gene encodes CDR1 LNHDA and CDR2 SQIVND (reference sequence). J gave up 3 bases and V 10 bases, and 4 bases lay outside the gene matches. CDR3 residues: CATGQGIGANVLTF. The CDR3 nucleotides are TGTGCCACCGGACAGGGGATTGGGGCCAACGTCCTGACTTTC. The full variable domain, with the rest looked up from reference TRBV19 and TRBJ2-6, is DGGITQSPKYLFRKEGQNVTLSCEQNLNHDAMYWYRQDPGQGLRLIYYSQIVNDFQKGDIAEGYSVSREKKESFPLTVTSAQKNPTAFYLCATGQGIGANVLTFGAGSRLTVL.

This clonotype appeared a few times. The CDR3 protein is CASSSLFTAVPHNEQFF. CDR3 bases: TGTGCCAGCAGCTCCTTATTCACAGCCGTTCCACACAATGAGCAGTTCTTC. The chain couples TRBV7-9 to TRBJ2-1; D ambiguous. CDR3 size: 17 residues. Germline CDR1 SEHNR, CDR2 FQNEAQ (reference sequence). With 4 bases removed from V and 5 bases from J, the gap between germline ends came to 21 bases.

The chain joins TRBV5-1 to TRBJ2-5, with no clear D. V shed 6 bases and J shed 0 bases, with 12 bases lying between them. Germline V gene data show CDR1 as SGHRS and CDR2 as YFSETQ. The CDR3 is 14 amino acids. The CDR3 protein is CASTLSQYQETQYF. Written as DNA, the CDR3 is TGCGCCAGCACCCTTTCCCAGTACCAAGAGACCCAGTACTTC.

In regard to this clonotype: The junction departs from the called germline gene at one end, perhaps through a read error. The genes are TRBV29-1 and TRBJ2-1; the match to TRBD1 covers 8 bases. This CDR3 contains 14 residues. Germline CDR1 and CDR2: SQVTM and ANQGSEA. The DNA for the CDR3 is TGCAGCGTTGGCGGACAGGGTACCTACGATGAGCAGTTCTTC. This encodes CSVGGQGTYDEQFF.

The gene calls are TRBV11-2 and TRBJ2-5; TRBD2 is a possible D gene (6 bases). Near its end, the DNA agrees better with TRBJ2-1, so the J call may be wrong. The CDR3 runs to 15 residues. The germline V gene encodes CDR1 SGHAT and CDR2 FQNNGV. Written as DNA, the CDR3 is TGTGCCAGCAGCTTGTACGAGGCTAGCGCTGATGAGCAGTTCTTC. As protein: CASSLYEASADEQFF.

V is TRBV7-2 and J is TRBJ1-2, with TRBD1 identical over 8 bases. V lost 5 bases and J lost 6; bases outside the gene matches: 5. Germline CDR1 SGHTA, CDR2 FQGNSA. This CDR3 is built from 13 residues. The CDR3 nucleotides are TGTGCCAGCAGCGCGGGACAGGCTAATGGCTACACCTTC. This sequence encodes CASSAGQANGYTF.